This passage covers 8 T cell receptor beta chains from one sample sequenced in a study of blood T cell repertoires in COVID-19. Profiled with immunoSEQ multiplex PCR; TCRdb holds only in-frame clones, not every one. The data contain around 170,000 clones, 88% of them seen just once; the ten biggest clones take up around 24%. Sequencing was performed on peripheral blood. All receptors come from a man aged 55 to 69 with acute or convalescent COVID-19.

The sample holds a few counts of this clone. Other DNA sequences of this sample code for an identical CDR3. The CDR3 nucleotides are TGTGCCAGCAGCGTAGATGTGGGGGGGCAAGAGACCCAGTACTTC. It encodes CASSVDVGGQETQYF. This chain connects TRBV9 to TRBJ2-5, with 7 bases fitting TRBD2. Germline CDR1 and CDR2: SGDLS and YYNGEE. Unmatched junction bases numbered 4, after V lost 0 bases and J lost 2 bases. CDR3 length: 15 residues.

V usage is TRBV5-5 and J usage is TRBJ1-6; D is uncertain. V lost 1 base and J 7 bases, leaving 3 bases between the germline ends. Germline CDR1 reads SGHKS; CDR2 reads YYEKEE (reference sequence). The CDR3 extends over 12 amino acids. Here the CDR3 DNA reads TGTGCCAGCAGCTTGCAGAATTCACCCCTCCACTTT. This encodes CASSLQNSPLHF.

The chain has TRBV6-2 or TRBV6-3 and TRBJ2-7, with a tentative D call TRBD1 (6 bases). Germline loops: CDR1 MNHEY, CDR2 SVGEGT. Trimming removed 6 bases from V and 3 bases from J, with 12 bases in between. This CDR3 has 13 residues. CDR3 bases: TGTGCCAGCAGCCCCGGACAGAGCTACGAGCAGTACTTC. Encoded protein: CASSPGQSYEQYF.

The chain links TRBV6-5 to TRBJ1-2; 9 bases are a match to TRBD1. J was trimmed by 1 base and V by 6 bases; bases with no gene match: 3. The V gene's germline CDR1 is MNHEY and CDR2 SVGAGI. This CDR3 comprises 14 residues. The CDR3 protein is CASRTGGFNYGYTF. CDR3 nucleotides: TGTGCCAGCAGGACAGGGGGGTTTAACTATGGCTACACCTTC.

The V gene is TRBV4-2, the J gene TRBJ2-2; D is undetermined. V gave up 1 base and J gave up 0 bases, with 3 bases separating them. This CDR3 has 14 amino acids. Germline V lookup: CDR1 LGHNA, CDR2 YNFKEQ. The CDR3 protein is CASSQVSNTGELFF. In DNA, the CDR3 is TGTGCCAGCAGCCAAGTCTCGAACACCGGGGAGCTGTTTTTT.

The V and J genes are TRBV10-1 and TRBJ2-3; a weak D match, TRBD2 (6 bases). V shed 0 bases and J shed 2 bases, with 9 bases lying between them. The CDR3 sequence is 15 residues long. The germline V gene encodes CDR1 WNHNN and CDR2 SYGVQD (reference sequence). The CDR3 reads CASSESGGPTDTQYF. CDR3 bases: TGCGCCAGCAGTGAGTCGGGGGGACCCACAGATACGCAGTATTTT.

The chain joins TRBV2 to TRBJ1-5, with D perhaps TRBD1 (5 bases). In germline, CDR1 is SNHLY, CDR2 FYNNEI. The CDR3 extends over 18 amino acids. Trimming left V 6 bases short and J 5 bases short, with 26 bases between. The CDR3 sequence: CASSRLRDLFGGHQPQHF. For the CDR3, the DNA is TGTGCCAGCAGCCGACTCCGGGACCTATTCGGGGGTCATCAGCCCCAGCATTTT.

The chain has TRBV7-9 and TRBJ1-5; TRBD1 agrees at 7 bases. V shed 1 base and J 6 bases; nucleotides not matched to a gene: 6. Germline V gene lookup returns CDR1 SEHNR and CDR2 FQNEAQ (reference sequence). CDR3 size: 15 residues. This CDR3 is CASSLGAGGGQPQHF. Written as DNA, the CDR3 is TGTGCCAGCAGCTTAGGCGCAGGGGGAGGTCAGCCCCAGCATTTT.